Included here is one T cell receptor beta chain sequence, with context. What it binds is unknown. The primer mix had 60 Vbeta and 13 Jbeta primers. The data were produced by immunoSEQ multiplex PCR, yet TCRdb's version contains in-frame clones alone and is incomplete. The sample includes around 64,000 clones, approximately 75% of them seen just once. The data were obtained in a study of cytomegalovirus exposure and HLA in healthy donors. From germline, CDR1 is MDHEN and CDR2 SYDVKM. V was shortened by 5 bases and J by 0 bases, with 10 bases between the two germline ends. The CDR3 has 14 residues. Study-level findings and limits: The study designated around 150 TCR beta chains cytomegalovirus-associated.

The V call is TRBV28, the J call TRBJ1-2, with D unresolved. The sample consisted of PBMCs. The receptor comes from a man aged 30 to 45 in good health and CMV-seropositive. In DNA form, the CDR3 reads TGTGCCAGCAGTGGTCCAACATCTAACTATGGCTACACCTTC. Translation: CASSGPTSNYGYTF.